This paragraph covers one T cell receptor beta chain sequence. Its antigen specificity is not known. No much larger clone exists at a distance of one base, and base qualities are not known. Synthesis of TCR cDNA relied on 5'RACE template switching, a step that introduced a universal primer site along with unique molecular identifiers. cDNA synthesis was primed from both the TCR alpha and TCR beta constant segments. Two PCR steps were used to amplify libraries, with sample barcodes and sequencing adapters being added in the second step. Libraries were sequenced on Illumina HiSeq 2500 (2x100 bp) or NovaSeq (2x150 bp). As for the original processing: MIGEC was used to demultiplex reads and collapse the reads into UMI consensus sequences, and MiXCR was used for V(D)J alignment. Using edgeR on replicate PBMC samples, clonotypes were called vaccine-responding if FDR was below 0.01 and the log2 fold change was above 5 up to day 15. Each bulk clonotype received a CD4 or CD8 identity based on whether the sequenced CD4 or CD8 repertoire contained that clonotype at higher abundance. TCRdb applied fastp at Q25 and MiXCR to the public reads, then kept only in-frame beta chains. Merged by CDR3 protein, the rows form single entries marked with the most common genes and DNA. TCRdb's processing, not the study's, gives the V and J calls here. The sample records some 550,000 distinct CDR3 sequences, around 21% of which are singletons. Around 15% of the sample lies in the top ten.

The sample is drawn from a study of T cells after yellow fever vaccination (dated by TCRdb to the late 2010s). The study in broad terms: The SMART-Seq v4 Ultra Low Input RNA kit was used to prepare libraries from fractions with low cell numbers. To follow T-cell clones before and after primary and booster YFV17D yellow fever vaccination, bulk TCR alpha and beta repertoires were sequenced over time. Two healthy male donors made up the cohort, one aged 18 to 29 years and the other aged 30 to 40 years. Blood samples were taken at several timepoints before and after primary and secondary immunization, and bulk PBMC replicates and cell subsets were isolated.

Broad study findings and their caveats: Computational filtering was needed because FACS-sorted repertoires could contain abundant contaminating clonotypes from the bulk population. Compared with the primary T-cell response, the secondary T-cell response was faster but weaker, reaching its peak on day 5 rather than on day 15. Only two donors were included in the study, so the extent to which the findings can be generalized is limited. After the booster, most clones that had expanded after primary vaccination were detected again (approximately 95% of CD4 and around nine tenths of CD8), suggesting broad maintenance of memory. A small fraction of clonotypes appeared in both the CD4 and CD8 compartments, likely as a result of convergent recombination.

What the treatment or condition label conveys for this sample: live attenuated yellow fever vaccine strain. At every blood-draw timepoint, two biological replicates of bulk PBMCs were collected. PBMCs were isolated from peripheral blood using a standard Ficoll-Paque protocol. TriZol was used to extract RNA from bulk PBMCs, CD4 and CD8 fractions, and dextramer-positive and dextramer-negative fractions. This TCR came from a man between 25 and 39 years old who received the YFV17D yellow fever vaccine. The input for sequencing was PBMCs, taken 15 days after the yellow fever booster vaccination.

CDR3 reads: CASSPEGGLVNTEAFF. The DNA sequence reads TGTGCCAGCAGCCCCGAGGGGGGACTGGTAAACACTGAAGCTTTCTTT. This receptor chain uses TRBV3-1 and TRBJ1-1; D gene: possibly TRBD1, on 6 matching bases. The germline V gene (reference sequence) supplies CDR1 LGHDT and CDR2 YNNKEL. There are 16 amino acids in the CDR3, from cysteine to phenylalanine inclusive. Only the CDR3 portion is preserved as DNA: 48 bases, with reading frame beginning at the first base. V is cut by 4 bases and J by 2 bases, and the space between the germline ends is 17 bases. With all but the CDR3 taken from the reference TRBV3-1 and TRBJ1-1 genes, the full variable domain is: DTAVSQTPKYLVTQMGNDKSIKCEQNLGHDTMYWYKQDSKKFLKIMFSYNNKELIINETVPNRFSPKSPDKAHLNLHINSLELGDSAVYFCASSPEGGLVNTEAFFGQGTRLTVV.